A single T cell receptor beta chain is shown here with its context. This sample was included in a study of blood T cell repertoires in COVID-19. Study summary: Sample material is recorded as cDNA or gDNA derived from T cells, B-cell-depleted T cells, or PBMCs.

The repertoire was sequenced with immunoSEQ multiplex PCR; TCRdb's copy has only in-frame clones and lacks some. Here the sample spans around 180,000 clones, about 88% being singletons. Germline lookup yields CDR1 SGHVS and CDR2 FQNEAQ. V was pared by 3 bases and J by 6 bases, with 21 bases between. This CDR3 comprises 16 residues. Sequencing used peripheral blood. The TCR sequence derives from a man in his sixties or seventies with active or convalescent COVID-19. The chain employs TRBV7-8 and TRBJ2-7; perhaps TRBD2 as D (5 bases). In nucleotides, the CDR3 is TGTGCCAGCAGCTTCCGAGGTGGGAGTACTTTAGGCGAGCAGTACTTC. Protein sequence: CASSFRGGSTLGEQYF.